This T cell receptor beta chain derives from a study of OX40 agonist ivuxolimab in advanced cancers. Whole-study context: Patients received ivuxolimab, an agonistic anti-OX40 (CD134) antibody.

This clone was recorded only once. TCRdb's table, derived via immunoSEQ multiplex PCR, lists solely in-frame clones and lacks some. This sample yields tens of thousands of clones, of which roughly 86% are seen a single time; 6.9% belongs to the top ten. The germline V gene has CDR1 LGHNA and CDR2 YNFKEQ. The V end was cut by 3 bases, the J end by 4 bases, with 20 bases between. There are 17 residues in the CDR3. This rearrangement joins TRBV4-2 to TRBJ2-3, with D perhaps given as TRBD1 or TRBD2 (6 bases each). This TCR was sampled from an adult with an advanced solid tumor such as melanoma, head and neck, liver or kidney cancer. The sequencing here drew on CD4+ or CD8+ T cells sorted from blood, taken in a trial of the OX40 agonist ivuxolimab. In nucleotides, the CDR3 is TGTGCCAGCAGCCACACATTCGGAGGGGGGCAGGCAGATACGCAGTATTTT. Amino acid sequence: CASSHTFGGGQADTQYF.